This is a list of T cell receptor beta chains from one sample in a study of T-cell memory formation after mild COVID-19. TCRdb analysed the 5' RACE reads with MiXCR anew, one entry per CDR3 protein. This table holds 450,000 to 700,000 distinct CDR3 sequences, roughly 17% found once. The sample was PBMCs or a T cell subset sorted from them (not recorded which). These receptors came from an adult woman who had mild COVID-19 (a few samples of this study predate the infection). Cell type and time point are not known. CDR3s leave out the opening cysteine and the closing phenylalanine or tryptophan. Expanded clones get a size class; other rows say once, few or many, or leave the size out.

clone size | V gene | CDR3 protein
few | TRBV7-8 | ASSALGQGMAHGYT
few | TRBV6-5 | ASSFPRGATNEKLF
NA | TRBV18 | ASSLGTSGTAYEQY
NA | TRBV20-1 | SARDSGNLYLTDGYT
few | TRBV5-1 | ASSFGAVGNTIY
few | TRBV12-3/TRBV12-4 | ASSGLAGGSDTQY
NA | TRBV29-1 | SVLIQTGSYEQY
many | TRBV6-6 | ASSLLGTDEAF
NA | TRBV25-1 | ASAERGGRWEQY
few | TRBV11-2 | ASSLGFDGANVLT
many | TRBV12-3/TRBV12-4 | ASSQGTSLLGYEQF
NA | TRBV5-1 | ASSSRLQKRSNSPLH
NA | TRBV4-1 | ASSQVQGATEAF
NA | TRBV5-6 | ASSLQGLLNQPQH
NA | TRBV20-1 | SARDQNLHRTEAF
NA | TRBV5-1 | ASSRAGAGTGELF
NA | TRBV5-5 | ASSRILAGAPLEQF
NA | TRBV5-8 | ASPQIVRLAGSSTDTQY
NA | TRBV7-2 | ASSLLGIGGSTDTQY
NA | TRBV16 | ASSQIRGGAGAYTGELF
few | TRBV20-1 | SARDSGTGSLYGYT
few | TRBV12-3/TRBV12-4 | ASTQGQGGQPQH
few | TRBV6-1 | ASSEPVAGGTDTQY
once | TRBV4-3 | ASSQEGPAYTEAF
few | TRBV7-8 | ASRFTSGGTDTQY
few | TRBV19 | ASSMGTSVEQY
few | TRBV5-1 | ASSLKSQRGGTDTQY
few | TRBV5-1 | ASSVMARGFSTGELF
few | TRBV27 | ASSPPILYQETQY
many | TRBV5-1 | ASSRTSGGLDEQF
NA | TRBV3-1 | ASSQGGLPGETQY
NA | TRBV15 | ATERQGGIGANVLT
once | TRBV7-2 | ASSRDPGQGMYEQF
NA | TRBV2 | ASSGTGSHYEQY
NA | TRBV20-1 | SARVLAGSSYNEQF
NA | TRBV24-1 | ATVRPGYLNQPQH
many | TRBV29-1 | SLSPGLGGWQY
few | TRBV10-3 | AITPGSSYNEQF
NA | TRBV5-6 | ASSQAGTSGSTDTQY
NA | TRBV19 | ASNSGTGGLNTEAF